One and the same sample provided the 11 T cell receptor beta chains below, sequenced in a study of metastatic and nonmetastatic thyroid tumors (dated by TCRdb to 2019 to 2021). None of the patients had been given any treatment before thyroid surgery. Libraries were constructed by PCR. Sequencing used an Illumina HiSeq 4000. The public reads were run again by TCRdb, first through fastp at Q25 and then through MiXCR, and only productive beta chains were kept. The sample table holds tens of thousands of clones, of which 15% were seen once. About 3.6% of the sample is taken by the ten largest. Input material: blood. Receptors originate from a female donor with papillary thyroid cancer or a benign thyroid nodule (not recorded which). Some clones in this sample may be carry-over from other donors' samples.

Many counts were recorded for this clone. The gene calls are TRBV4-1 and TRBJ1-5; D unresolved. This CDR3 spans 15 amino acids. Trimming shortened V by 1 base and J by 6 bases, and 13 bases separated the two germline ends. Looked up from germline, CDR1 is MGHRA and CDR2 is YSYEKL. The CDR3 is CASSQASPGGQPQHF. The DNA for the CDR3 is TGCGCCAGCAGCCAAGCATCACCCGGTGGTCAGCCCCAGCATTTT.

This clone was observed at least ten times. The genes are TRBV20-1 and TRBJ1-4; 9 bases align to TRBD1. The trim removed 6 bases at V and 8 bases at J, leaving 10 bases unmatched. From germline, CDR1 is DFQATT and CDR2 SNEGSKA (reference sequence). The CDR3 totals 14 residues. CDR3 coding DNA: TGCAGTGCATCTACAGGGGGCGAGAGGGAAAAACTGTTTTTT. It yields the protein CSASTGGEREKLFF.

This clone has just a few counts. The V call is TRBV20-1, the J call TRBJ2-5; 7 nucleotides agree with TRBD1. CDR1 is DFQATT and CDR2 is SNEGSKA in the germline V gene (reference sequence). The length of the CDR3 is 14 residues. V trimming: 2 bases; J trimming: 7 bases; junction bases outside the gene matches: 10. Written as DNA, the CDR3 is TGCAGTGCTAGACTTGGGACAGTCGAGAGGACCCAGTACTTC. Its protein product is CSARLGTVERTQYF.

Many counts were recorded for this clone. V is TRBV5-1 and J is TRBJ2-5, with TRBD2 identical over 9 bases. The CDR3 has 15 amino acids. Germline V lookup: CDR1 SGHRS, CDR2 YFSETQ. Unmatched junction bases numbered 5, after V lost 0 bases and J lost 5 bases. CDR3 region: CASSLGGGALETQYF. DNA for the CDR3: TGCGCCAGCAGCTTGGGCGGGGGGGCCTTGGAGACCCAGTACTTC.

Notes on this clone: This clone may be a read error of a much larger clone one base away. The rearrangement links TRBV27 to TRBJ2-1; D unresolved. Germline loops: CDR1 MNHEY, CDR2 SMNVEV (reference sequence). The CDR3 sequence is 13 residues long. Trimming cost V 5 bases and J 4 bases, with 9 bases left between them. The chain's CDR3 is CASSPKCYNEQFF. CDR3 bases: TGTGCCAGCAGTCCGAAGTGTTACAATGAGCAGTTCTTC.

The sample holds many counts of this clone. The CDR3 protein is CASSGTSGPADTQYF. The DNA of the CDR3 is TGTGCCAGCAGCGGGACTAGCGGCCCCGCAGATACGCAGTATTTT. V is TRBV4-2 and J is TRBJ2-3; 11 positions match TRBD2. The CDR3 runs to 15 residues. Germline loops: CDR1 LGHNA, CDR2 YNFKEQ. V dropped 5 bases and J dropped 4; count of bases not matched to a gene: 5.

This clone was detected only a few times. V and J are TRBV2 and TRBJ2-7; D gene unclear. V lost 7 bases and J lost 2, with 12 bases in between. There are 13 residues in the CDR3. Germline-derived CDR1 and CDR2 are SNHLY and FYNNEI. This CDR3 reads CASNGYGPYEQYF. DNA for the CDR3: TGTGCCAGCAACGGGTACGGACCCTACGAGCAGTACTTC.

This clone was detected ten times or more. J is TRBJ1-6 and V is TRBV28, with 8 bases aligning to TRBD1. V trimming: 6 bases; J trimming: 10 bases; junction bases outside the gene matches: 8. The CDR3 covers 14 residues. Germline loops: CDR1 MDHEN, CDR2 SYDVKM. The CDR3 nucleotides are TGTGCCAGCAGGCCCGGGACAGGAGGATCACCCCTCCACTTT. It specifies CASRPGTGGSPLHF.

This clone was detected many times. This chain joins TRBV2 and TRBJ1-5; 7 nucleotides agree with TRBD1. This CDR3 is 14 amino acids long. Germline trimming cut 4 bases from V and 2 bases from J; bases unmatched to any gene: 2. Per germline, CDR1 SNHLY and CDR2 FYNNEI. CDR3 protein: CASSAGGGNQPQHF. Here the CDR3 DNA reads TGTGCCAGCAGTGCAGGGGGTGGCAATCAGCCCCAGCATTTT.

J is TRBJ2-7 and V is TRBV5-1; a weak D match, TRBD2 (6 bases). V was cut by 3 bases and J by 6 bases, with 16 bases left in between. The CDR3 has 14 amino acids. Germline V gene data show CDR1 as SGHRS and CDR2 as YFSETQ. The CDR3: CASSSAWTISEQYF. The CDR3 DNA reads TGCGCCAGCAGCTCGGCCTGGACTATTTCCGAGCAGTACTTC.

This clone was detected ten times or more. This chain links TRBV20-1 with TRBJ1-1, with D perhaps matching TRBD1 (5 bases). The CDR3 spans 14 residues. CDR1 DFQATT and CDR2 SNEGSKA come from the germline V gene (reference sequence). Trimming took 0 bases from V and 1 from J, leaving 9 bases between them. The CDR3, as DNA: TGCAGTGCTAGAGAATGGACAACGAACACTGAAGCTTTCTTT. Its translation is CSAREWTTNTEAFF.